The clone carrying this T cell receptor (beta chain) was counted ten times or more. Trimming took 3 bases from V and 6 from J; bases not matched to a gene: 6. The CDR3 length is 14 residues. Germline V gene data show CDR1 as ENHRY and CDR2 as SYGVKD. This entry comes from a study of CD8+CD57+ T cells in acquired aplastic anemia. It was genomic DNA that served as the template for profiling TCR beta VDJ and CDR3. TCRdb re-analysed the reads in MiXCR, keeping a single row per CDR3 protein. The sample consists of some 220,000 distinct CDR3 sequences, 30% to 40% of them appearing once. Specimen: sorted CD4+, CD8+, or CD8+CD57+ T cells (not recorded which) from PBMCs. V is TRBV10-3 and J is TRBJ1-2; 8 nucleotides align to TRBD1. The sequence derives from a human donor in good health, serving as a control. The CDR3 DNA sequence: TGTGCCATCAGTGAAGGCAGGGGGCTTGATGGCTACACCTTC. This codes for CAISEGRGLDGYTF.